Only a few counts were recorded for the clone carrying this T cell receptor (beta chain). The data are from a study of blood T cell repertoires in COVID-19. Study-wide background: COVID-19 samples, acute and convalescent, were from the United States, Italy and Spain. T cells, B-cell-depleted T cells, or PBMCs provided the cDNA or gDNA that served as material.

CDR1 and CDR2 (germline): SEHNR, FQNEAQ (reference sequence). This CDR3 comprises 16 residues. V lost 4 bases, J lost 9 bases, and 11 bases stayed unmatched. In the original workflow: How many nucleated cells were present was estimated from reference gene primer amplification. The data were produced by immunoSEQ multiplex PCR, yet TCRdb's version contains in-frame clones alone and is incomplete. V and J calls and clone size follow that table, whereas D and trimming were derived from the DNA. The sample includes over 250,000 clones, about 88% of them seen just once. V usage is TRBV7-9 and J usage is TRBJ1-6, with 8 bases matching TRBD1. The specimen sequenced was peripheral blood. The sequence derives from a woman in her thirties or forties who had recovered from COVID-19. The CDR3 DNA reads TGTGCCAGCAGCTACCGCTCCGGGACAGGTTCTTCACCCCTCCACTTT. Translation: CASSYRSGTGSSPLHF. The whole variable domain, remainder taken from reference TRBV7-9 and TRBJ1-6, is DTGVSQNPRHKITKRGQNVTFRCDPISEHNRLYWYRQTLGQGPEFLTYFQNEAQLEKSRLLSDRFSAERPKGSFSTLEIQRTEQGDSAMYLCASSYRSGTGSSPLHFGNGTRLTVT.